This section outlines one T cell receptor beta chain sequence together with its context. Antigen unknown. Using immunoSEQ multiplex PCR, the repertoire was profiled, and TCRdb retains in-frame clones only, with some absent. The sample has approximately 57,000 clones; under 95% are singletons. Patients all relapsed after autologous stem cell transplantation, and there was variation in brentuximab vedotin exposure. This entry comes from a study of PD-1 blockade in classical Hodgkin lymphoma. Study-wide context: The patients were dosed with nivolumab 3 mg/kg, infused intravenously every 2 weeks.

Study-wide points: By C4D1, diversity of CD4+ TCRs had risen significantly, whereas that of CD8+ TCRs had not.

The sample here was peripheral blood mononuclear cells (PBMCs), taken before the second cycle of nivolumab. This sequence originates from a human donor with classical Hodgkin lymphoma.

DNA of the CDR3: TGTGCCACCAAGACAGGCCCCCACACAGATACGCAGTATTTT. Translation gives CATKTGPHTDTQYF. V gene TRBV7-3 combines with J gene TRBJ2-3, with D tentatively TRBD1 (6 bases). This CDR3 region has 14 residues. V lost 10 bases and J lost 2, with 16 bases in between. Germline V gene data show CDR1 as SGHTA and CDR2 as FQGTGA.